This is a list of T cell receptor beta chains from one sample in a study of cytomegalovirus exposure and HLA in healthy donors. Using immunoSEQ multiplex PCR, the repertoire was profiled, and TCRdb retains in-frame clones only, with some absent. The repertoire holds about 150,000 clones, with 75% as singletons. The sample comprised PBMCs. The source is a man aged 30 to 45 in good health and CMV-seronegative. CDR3s leave out the opening cysteine and the closing phenylalanine or tryptophan. Rows may omit the clone size; those that give it use once, few, many or a size class.

clone_size,v_call,cdr3_aa
-,TRBV10-1,ASSEGQGADEQY
few,TRBV5-1,ASSARIRWDRPPLGYT
-,TRBV5-1,ASSLGMGLAGGSTDTQY
-,TRBV6-1,ASGGGTGTYEQY
few,TRBV6-6,ATGGPPQVSDTQY
-,TRBV6-6,ASSPRETRKPQH
-,TRBV29-1,SVGQGTAEAF
-,TRBV7-9,ASSLLVGGTGELF
few,TRBV7-8,ASSLSFGVGPGSNQPQH
-,TRBV19,ASSWASAETQY
few,TRBV11-2,ASSRPREGNTIY
few,TRBV11-2,ASSLDGGRGPYGYT
-,TRBV5-1,ASSMGTGDEKLF
-,TRBV18,ASPYQGNTEAF
many,TRBV28,ASSPTPGQNSNEQF
-,TRBV6-5,ASSRKTGSATEAF
-,TRBV25-1,ASSDTGLANEKLF
few,TRBV20-1,SALGATEAF
-,TRBV7-3,ASSSSPGEGTGELF
-,TRBV28,ASSFFWDSRNQPQH
-,TRBV5-1,ATATGNSGANGLT
-,TRBV2,ASSGQSLSSEQY
-,TRBV10-3,AISEAVAGISYEQY
few,TRBV27,ASSFGGGGSPLH
-,TRBV30,AFDTYSTDTQY
-,TRBV28,ASSFGQVNQPQH
-,TRBV2,ASSGGDRDTQY
-,TRBV9,ASSVDFTSGRGDTQY
-,TRBV6-1,ASRRQNTGELF
-,TRBV28,ASTIQGATSSYNEQF
-,TRBV7-2,ASRWGPEQETQY
-,TRBV27,ASSPRLAGREQY
few,TRBV5-4,ASSLAGQGGEKLF
-,TRBV5-1,ASSLDWTAVSNQPQH
once,TRBV18,ASSPLGGGVKDQETQY
-,TRBV5-1,ASSYSSGKGYT
once,TRBV5-4,ASSYHSGAKNSQY
-,TRBV16,ASSQGAGEQY
-,TRBV27,ASSFGTGVYEQY
few,TRBV9,ASSPREWAYEQY
once,TRBV30,AWSALGGRGEKLF
-,TRBV6-1,ASSEGRAYEQY
-,TRBV5-4,ASSFGGGQGGEQY
-,TRBV6-1,ASRTRAGELF
-,TRBV6-1,ASSRQEAYEQY